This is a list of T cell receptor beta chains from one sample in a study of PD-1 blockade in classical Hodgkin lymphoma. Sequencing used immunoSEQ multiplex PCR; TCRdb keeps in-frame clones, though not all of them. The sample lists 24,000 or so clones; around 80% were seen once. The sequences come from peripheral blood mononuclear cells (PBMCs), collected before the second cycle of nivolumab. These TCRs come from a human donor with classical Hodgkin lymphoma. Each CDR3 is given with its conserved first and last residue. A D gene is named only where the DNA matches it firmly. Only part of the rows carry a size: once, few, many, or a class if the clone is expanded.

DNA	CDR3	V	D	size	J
TGTGCCAGCAGCCTAAAACTCCGGGCCGAGGGTCCCTACGAGCAGTACTTC	CASSLKLRAEGPYEQYF	TRBV5-4	.	few	TRBJ2-7
TGTGCCAGCAGCCTCAGTCCCCTAGCGGGAGGGTACAATGAGCAGTTCTTC	CASSLSPLAGGYNEQFF	TRBV7-1	TRBD2	.	TRBJ2-1
TGTGCCAGCAGCTGGGACACCGGGGAGCTGTTTTTT	CASSWDTGELFF	TRBV7-2	.	.	TRBJ2-2
TGTGCCAGCACGAGGCTGCCCGAAGGGTGGGGCTACACCTTC	CASTRLPEGWGYTF	TRBV28	.	.	TRBJ1-2
TGTGCCAGCAGTTCCGAGAGGGGGGGCGCCTCATATAATTCACCCCTCCACTTT	CASSSERGGASYNSPLHF	TRBV5-4	.	.	TRBJ1-6
TGCAGTGCTAGGAACGGCTACGAGCAGTACTTC	CSARNGYEQYF	TRBV20-1	.	.	TRBJ2-7
TGTGCCAGCAGCCCCGTCTCGGTTGGGGGGGGAGAGACCCAGTACTTC	CASSPVSVGGGETQYF	TRBV7-2	TRBD2	.	TRBJ2-5
TGCGCCAGCAGCCAAGATGCGGAGGGAAGAAACAATCAGCCCCAGCATTTT	CASSQDAEGRNNQPQHF	TRBV4-1	.	.	TRBJ1-5
TGTGCCAGCAGTTTATCATGGGCAAACCCAGAGACCCAGTACTTC	CASSLSWANPETQYF	TRBV27	.	.	TRBJ2-5
TGTGCCAGTAGTCTTGGGGGCTATGGCTACACCTTC	CASSLGGYGYTF	TRBV19	.	.	TRBJ1-2
TGTGCCAGCAGTTACGGTGGGGGAGGGACTAATGAAAAACTGTTTTTT	CASSYGGGGTNEKLFF	TRBV6-5	.	.	TRBJ1-4
TGTGCCAGCAGTGAATATCGGACAGGGGTGGAAAAACTGTTTTTT	CASSEYRTGVEKLFF	TRBV25-1	TRBD1	.	TRBJ1-4
TGCGCCAGCAGTGAGTTAATAAAAACGGGTTACCAAGAGACCCAGTACTTC	CASSELIKTGYQETQYF	TRBV10-2	.	few	TRBJ2-5
TGTGCCAGCAGCCCTAAAAATGGCGGGGGATTCCTTTATGGCTACACCTTC	CASSPKNGGGFLYGYTF	TRBV5-6	.	.	TRBJ1-2
TGTGCAAGTCGCTTAATTCTGAGGGCCCGTCCAGATACGCAGTATTTT	CASRLILRARPDTQYF	TRBV12-2	.	.	TRBJ2-3
TGCGCCAGCAGTGATTCAGGTCTCGGGACAGGGCTGCATGGCTACACCTTC	CASSDSGLGTGLHGYTF	TRBV10-1	TRBD1	.	TRBJ1-2
TGTGCCAGCAGAAGGGGACAGACCTACGAGCAGTACTTC	CASRRGQTYEQYF	TRBV6-1	TRBD1	.	TRBJ2-7
TGTGCCAGCAGTTACGGGAGAGGGACTGAAGCTTTCTTT	CASSYGRGTEAFF	TRBV6-6	.	.	TRBJ1-1
TGTGCTAGTGGTTTGACCCTAGCGGGAGGGCCGGCTGAGCAGTTCTTC	CASGLTLAGGPAEQFF	TRBV12-5	TRBD2	.	TRBJ2-1
TGTGCCAGCAGCGCCGCGGGGTTCCATCAGCCCCAGCATTTT	CASSAAGFHQPQHF	TRBV7-9	.	.	TRBJ1-5